A single sample is the source of the 32 T cell receptor beta chains below, sequenced in a study of shared clonotypes between healthy human individuals. TCRdb's table, derived via immunoSEQ multiplex PCR, lists solely in-frame clones and lacks some. The repertoire has more than 1,200,000 clones, less than 99% of them found once; the top ten carry approximately 0.38%. Sequencing was done on a sample of naive CD4+ T cells sorted from blood. Subset specified: CD45RA+ positively selected. These receptors were collected from a man younger than 45 in good health.

The chain employs TRBV19 and TRBJ1-2; D is unclear. Germline values: CDR1 LNHDA, CDR2 SQIVND (reference sequence). The CDR3 is 14 residues long. V shed 7 bases and J shed 2 bases, with 14 bases lying between them. DNA of the CDR3: TGTGCCAGTATGGTGACACTGGGCAACTATGGCTACACCTTC. This sequence encodes CASMVTLGNYGYTF. Supplemented by reference TRBV19 and TRBJ1-2, the full variable domain reads DGGITQSPKYLFRKEGQNVTLSCEQNLNHDAMYWYRQDPGQGLRLIYYSQIVNDFQKGDIAEGYSVSREKKESFPLTVTSAQKNPTAFYLCASMVTLGNYGYTFGSGTRLTVV.

V is TRBV4-3 and J is TRBJ1-5; 9 nucleotides match TRBD1. The trim removed 4 bases at V and 6 bases at J, leaving 19 bases unmatched. Looked up from germline, CDR1 is LGHNA and CDR2 is YSLEER. This CDR3 has 19 amino acids. The CDR3 loop reads CASSPKWRSGTGFFQPQHF. CDR3 bases: TGCGCCAGCAGCCCGAAGTGGAGATCCGGGACAGGGTTTTTTCAGCCCCAGCATTTT.

This sequence joins TRBV19 and TRBJ2-3; 8 nucleotides line up with TRBD2. Germline lookup yields CDR1 LNHDA and CDR2 SQIVND (reference sequence). The CDR3 is 13 amino acids. The CDR3: CARSGRWADTQYF. As DNA, the CDR3 is TGTGCTAGGAGCGGGAGATGGGCAGATACGCAGTATTTT.

The chain joins TRBV6-6 to TRBJ1-5; a weak D match, TRBD1 (6 bases). CDR3 length: 14 amino acids. The V end was cut by 2 bases, the J end by 7 bases, with 12 bases between. Germline-derived CDR1 and CDR2 are MNHNY and SVGAGI (reference sequence). The CDR3 is CASSYEQGGQPQHF. The CDR3 DNA reads as TGTGCCAGCAGTTACGAACAGGGTGGGCAGCCCCAGCATTTT.

CDR3 in amino acids: CASSLALDIQETQYF. The CDR3 coding sequence is TGTGCCAGCAGCTTAGCACTAGATATACAAGAGACCCAGTACTTC. This chain connects TRBV7-9 to TRBJ2-5; D perhaps matches TRBD2 (5 bases). V lost 0 bases to trimming and J lost 2 bases, with 10 bases between them. CDR1 is SEHNR and CDR2 is FQNEAQ in the germline V gene (reference sequence). The CDR3 is made up of 15 amino acids.

The gene calls are TRBV5-4 and TRBJ2-1; D call uncertain. The V end was cut by 4 bases, the J end by 4 bases, with 9 bases between. CDR1 is SGHNT, CDR2 YYREEE, per germline (reference sequence). The CDR3 totals 13 residues. This CDR3 is CASSPRDYNEQFF. In nucleotides, the CDR3 is TGTGCCAGCAGCCCACGAGATTACAATGAGCAGTTCTTC.

The chain has TRBV9 and TRBJ2-2; D is unclear. Germline V gives CDR1 SGDLS, CDR2 YYNGEE. CDR3 length: 14 amino acids. V was shortened by 5 bases and J by 1 base, with 9 bases between the two germline ends. The CDR3 region has the DNA TGTGCCAGCAGTCTCCCGGGGAACACCGGGGAGCTGTTTTTT. Protein sequence: CASSLPGNTGELFF.

The chain has TRBV5-1 and TRBJ2-5; TRBD2 agrees at 11 bases. Germline lookup yields CDR1 SGHRS and CDR2 YFSETQ. The CDR3 totals 15 residues. The V and J ends lost 4 bases and 2 bases, in that order; junction bases with no gene match: 4. This CDR3 is CASSRLAGIQETQYF. The CDR3 DNA follows: TGCGCCAGCAGCCGACTAGCGGGGATACAAGAGACCCAGTACTTC.

This chain joins TRBV2 and TRBJ2-5, with TRBD1 as a possible D gene (6 bases). Germline V gene lookup returns CDR1 SNHLY and CDR2 FYNNEI. Trimming took 6 bases from V and 4 from J, leaving 12 bases between them. The CDR3 runs 13 residues. DNA for the CDR3: TGTGCCAGCAGGAGGGACATGCGAGAGACCCAGTACTTC. Translating gives CASRRDMRETQYF.

The chain couples TRBV19 to TRBJ1-5, with D possibly TRBD1 on 6 matching bases. The CDR3 is 17 amino acids. Germline V CDR1 and CDR2: LNHDA, SQIVND (reference sequence). The V end lost 1 base, the J end lost 5 bases, and 18 bases lay between the germline ends. The CDR3 region has the DNA TGTGCCAGTAGTATAGGTCACCGGGGCAGGGGAGATCAGCCCCAGCATTTT. Translation: CASSIGHRGRGDQPQHF.

This rearrangement joins TRBV19 to TRBJ2-7, with D unresolved. Germline CDR1 LNHDA, CDR2 SQIVND (reference sequence). CDR3 size: 15 residues. V lost 5 bases and J 0 bases, leaving 14 bases between the germline ends. CDR3 amino acids: CASSPRTQSSYEQYF. The CDR3 bases are TGTGCCAGTAGTCCCCGGACGCAGAGCTCCTACGAGCAGTACTTC.

The genes are TRBV6-5 and TRBJ2-7; D tentatively reads TRBD1 or TRBD2 (5 bases each). Germline V lookup: CDR1 MNHEY, CDR2 SVGAGI. Trimming took off 7 bases at V and 8 bases at J, with 12 bases between the two ends. The CDR3 loop spans 11 amino acids. The CDR3 nucleotides read TGTGCCAGCAAGGATGGGACGAAGCAGTACTTC. This sequence encodes CASKDGTKQYF.

The rearrangement joins TRBV4-3 to TRBJ2-2; possible D gene TRBD2, 5 bases. CDR3 length: 17 residues. With 4 bases removed from V and 0 bases from J, the gap between germline ends came to 15 bases. Per germline, CDR1 LGHNA and CDR2 YSLEER. The CDR3, as DNA: TGCGCCAGCAGCCCCTCCTGGAGGAGTACGAACACCGGGGAGCTGTTTTTT. Encoded protein: CASSPSWRSTNTGELFF.

In DNA form, the CDR3 reads TGTGCCAGCAGCTCGGGACTAGCGGAAACGAACACCGGGGAGCTGTTTTTT. Translation gives CASSSGLAETNTGELFF. V usage is TRBV5-4 and J usage is TRBJ2-2; TRBD2 agrees at 11 bases. Germline assignment: CDR1 SGHNT and CDR2 YYREEE (reference sequence). The V gene end was trimmed by 3 bases and the J gene end by 0 bases; junction bases not matched to a gene: 4. The CDR3 length is 17 residues.

The chain carries TRBV10-2 and TRBJ2-7; D call uncertain. Germline-derived CDR1 and CDR2 are WSHSY and SAAADI. The V gene lost 7 bases and the J gene lost 1 base, with 5 bases spanning the gap. This CDR3 spans 11 amino acids. In DNA, the CDR3 is TGCGCCAGCATCGAATCCTACGAGCAGTACTTC. Translation gives CASIESYEQYF.

The chain combines TRBV10-1 with TRBJ2-7; D tentatively reads TRBD1 or TRBD2 (5 bases each). V gave up 3 bases and J gave up 6 bases, with 12 bases separating them. The germline CDR1 and CDR2 sequences are WNHNN and SYGVQD (reference sequence). The CDR3 extends over 13 amino acids. CDR3 sequence (DNA): TGCGCCAGCAGTGATTGGGCAGGGACCGAGCAGTACTTC. It codes for CASSDWAGTEQYF.

This clone was observed a single time. CDR3: CASSPGLAETSYEQYF. The CDR3 nucleotides read TGTGCCAGCAGCCCGGGACTAGCGGAGACCTCCTACGAGCAGTACTTC. The V and J genes are TRBV7-9 and TRBJ2-7, with 11 bases matching TRBD2. V trimming: 5 bases; J trimming: 0 bases; junction bases outside the gene matches: 6. Germline V gene data show CDR1 as SEHNR and CDR2 as FQNEAQ (reference sequence). This CDR3 has 16 amino acids.

The chain combines TRBV5-1 with TRBJ1-1, with D possibly being TRBD1 (5 bases). V was trimmed by 0 bases and J by 0 bases, leaving 9 bases between them. Germline loops: CDR1 SGHRS, CDR2 YFSETQ. CDR3 size: 15 residues. CDR3 amino acids: CASSLEGALNTEAFF. CDR3 coding DNA: TGCGCCAGCAGCTTGGAAGGGGCGCTGAACACTGAAGCTTTCTTT.

V usage is TRBV5-1 and J usage is TRBJ2-3; 10 bases match TRBD1. Per the germline V gene, CDR1 is SGHRS and CDR2 is YFSETQ. V gave up 4 bases and J gave up 6 bases; unmatched junction bases: 5. The CDR3 loop spans 14 amino acids. In nucleotides, the CDR3 is TGCGCCAGCAGCCCTCGACAGGGGGCGGATACGCAGTATTTT. Translation gives CASSPRQGADTQYF.

This clone showed up just once. The chain joins TRBV28 to TRBJ2-7; tentative D call: TRBD1 (5 bases). The germline V gene has CDR1 MDHEN and CDR2 SYDVKM. The CDR3 totals 14 residues. The V gene lost 3 bases and the J gene lost 0 bases, with 9 bases spanning the gap. The CDR3 DNA follows: TGTGCCAGCAGTTTCGTAGGGGCCTCCTACGAGCAGTACTTC. Its protein product is CASSFVGASYEQYF.

This sequence joins TRBV10-3 and TRBJ2-7, with 10 positions matching TRBD2. After removal of 6 bases from V and 3 bases from J, the junction contained 11 bases not matched to a gene. Germline-derived CDR1 and CDR2 are ENHRY and SYGVKD. The CDR3 extends over 16 amino acids. The CDR3 sequence is CAISERTSGKSYEQYF. CDR3 nucleotides: TGTGCCATCAGCGAAAGGACTAGCGGCAAGAGCTACGAGCAGTACTTC.

In its sample, this clone was seen once. The chain combines TRBV11-2 with TRBJ2-3; D possibly corresponds to TRBD1 (5 bases). This CDR3 has 17 residues. Germline assignment: CDR1 SGHAT and CDR2 FQNNGV. Trimming took off 2 bases at V and 4 bases at J, with 19 bases between the two ends. The CDR3 DNA is TGTGCCAGCAGCTTACCTTGGGGCAGGGCAGAGGCAGATACGCAGTATTTT. Protein: CASSLPWGRAEADTQYF.

The V call is TRBV9, the J call TRBJ2-1; D is unclear. V was clipped by 1 base and J by 6 bases, with 5 bases between them. CDR1 and CDR2 from the germline V gene are SGDLS and YYNGEE. The CDR3 runs to 12 residues. The DNA for the CDR3 is TGTGCCAGCAGCGTATTAGGCAATGAGCAGTTCTTC. Encoded protein: CASSVLGNEQFF.

The chain joins TRBV19 to TRBJ2-7; 9 bases map to TRBD2. This CDR3 has 16 residues. The germline V gene encodes CDR1 LNHDA and CDR2 SQIVND (reference sequence). V lost 4 bases to trimming and J lost 0 bases; unmatched junction nucleotides: 7. The CDR3 is CASSTPTSGHSYEQYF. The CDR3 DNA sequence: TGTGCCAGTAGTACCCCGACTAGCGGACACTCCTACGAGCAGTACTTC. Variable domain in full (rest from reference TRBV19 and TRBJ2-7): DGGITQSPKYLFRKEGQNVTLSCEQNLNHDAMYWYRQDPGQGLRLIYYSQIVNDFQKGDIAEGYSVSREKKESFPLTVTSAQKNPTAFYLCASSTPTSGHSYEQYFGPGTRLTVT.

The V and J genes are TRBV12-5 and TRBJ2-7, with 14 bases fitting TRBD2. The V and J ends lost 0 bases and 1 base, in that order; junction bases with no gene match: 14. The length of the CDR3 is 21 residues. Germline lookup yields CDR1 LGHNT and CDR2 FRNRAP. The CDR3 coding sequence is TGTGCTAGTGGTTTGGTACCGAGGACTAGCGGGAGGCTCGACCGTTCCTACGAGCAGTACTTC. Encoded protein: CASGLVPRTSGRLDRSYEQYF.

The genes are TRBV18 and TRBJ1-1; perhaps TRBD1 as D (5 bases). With 3 bases removed from V and 10 bases from J, the gap between germline ends came to 18 bases. The germline V gene encodes CDR1 KGHSH and CDR2 LQKENI. The CDR3 consists of 14 residues. The CDR3: CASSPTGDGGLAFF. DNA of the CDR3: TGTGCCAGCTCACCGACCGGAGACGGGGGATTAGCTTTCTTT. Full variable domain (rest looked up from reference TRBV18 and TRBJ1-1): NAGVMQNPRHLVRRRGQEARLRCSPMKGHSHVYWYRQLPEEGLKFMVYLQKENIIDESGMPKERFSAEFPKEGPSILRIQQVVRGDSAAYFCASSPTGDGGLAFFGQGTRLTVV.

The chain employs TRBV5-4 and TRBJ2-5; 10 nucleotides align to TRBD1. CDR1 is SGHNT and CDR2 is YYREEE in the germline V gene (reference sequence). The CDR3 has 14 amino acids. V was pared by 5 bases and J by 5 bases, with 6 bases of the junction left unmatched. Here the CDR3 reads CASSRQGAGETQYF. CDR3 in DNA: TGTGCCAGCAGTAGACAGGGGGCAGGGGAGACCCAGTACTTC.

V gene TRBV5-4 combines with J gene TRBJ2-7; 9 nucleotides align to TRBD1. The CDR3 length is 16 residues. Germline V gives CDR1 SGHNT, CDR2 YYREEE (reference sequence). V dropped 0 bases and J dropped 2; count of bases not matched to a gene: 6. For the CDR3, the DNA is TGTGCCAGCAGCTTGGGTGGGGGACAGGGAACCTACGAGCAGTACTTC. This codes for CASSLGGGQGTYEQYF.

The V and J genes are TRBV18 and TRBJ1-2; D is ambiguous. Germline values: CDR1 KGHSH, CDR2 LQKENI. Trimming took off 2 bases at V and 4 bases at J, with 8 bases between the two ends. CDR3 length equals 13 residues. Here the CDR3 reads CASSPDTLYGYTF. The CDR3 DNA reads as TGTGCCAGCTCACCAGACACCCTCTATGGCTACACCTTC.

The chain uses TRBV27 and TRBJ1-1, with 10 nucleotides matching TRBD1. Losses at the gene ends were 2 bases for V and 12 bases for J; bases not matched to a gene: 6. The length of the CDR3 is 13 residues. Germline V CDR1 and CDR2: MNHEY, SMNVEV (reference sequence). The chain's CDR3 is CASSLGRDRGPFF. The CDR3 bases are TGTGCCAGCAGTTTAGGGCGGGACAGGGGACCTTTCTTT.

In nucleotides, the CDR3 is TGTGCCACCCGACTAGCGGGAGTGGAAGAGACCCAGTACTTC. Translated, it gives CATRLAGVEETQYF. The chain carries TRBV27 and TRBJ2-5; 12 bases fit TRBD2. Trimming took 10 bases from V and 3 from J; bases not matched to a gene: 6. CDR3 length equals 14 residues. The V gene's germline CDR1 is MNHEY and CDR2 SMNVEV (reference sequence).

This chain connects TRBV7-2 to TRBJ1-5; D is unclear. The CDR3 has 15 amino acids. Trimming left V 2 bases short and J 2 bases short, with 10 bases between. The V gene's germline CDR1 is SGHTA and CDR2 FQGNSA. CDR3 sequence (DNA): TGTGCCAGCAGCTTATCGGGGTTCGGCAATCAGCCCCAGCATTTT. Amino acid sequence: CASSLSGFGNQPQHF. The variable domain in full, completed from reference TRBV7-2 and TRBJ1-5, reads GAGVSQSPSNKVTEKGKDVELRCDPISGHTALYWYRQSLGQGLEFLIYFQGNSAPDKSGLPSDRFSAERTGGSVSTLTIQRTQQEDSAVYLCASSLSGFGNQPQHFGDGTRLSIL.